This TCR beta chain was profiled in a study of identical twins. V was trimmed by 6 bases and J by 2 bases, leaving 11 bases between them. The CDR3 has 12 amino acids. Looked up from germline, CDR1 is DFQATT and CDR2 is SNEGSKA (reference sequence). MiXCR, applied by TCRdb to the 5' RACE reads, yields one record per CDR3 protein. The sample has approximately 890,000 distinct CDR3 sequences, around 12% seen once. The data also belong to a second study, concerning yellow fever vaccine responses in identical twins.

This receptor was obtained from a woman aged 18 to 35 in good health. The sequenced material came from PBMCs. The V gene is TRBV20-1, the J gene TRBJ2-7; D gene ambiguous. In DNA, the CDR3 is TGCAGTGCCATAGACAATACCTACGAGCAGTACTTC. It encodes CSAIDNTYEQYF.